The rows below give T cell receptor beta chains drawn from one sample of a study of T cell repertoires in cytomegalovirus infection. TCRdb fed the reads into MiXCR, producing one record per CDR3 protein. The sample lists about 340,000 distinct CDR3 sequences, 25% to 30% seen once, with roughly 20% in the top ten. Antigens of these TCRs are unknown. Sequenced here: cultured PBMCs, sampled from culture after CMV antigen stimulation. These receptors came from a human donor in good health (CMV status not recorded). Some clones in this sample may be carry-over from other donors' samples. The CDR3 runs from the conserved cysteine through the conserved F or W. D genes are given only for firm matches. Some rows mark clone size as missing; the rest say once, few, many or name a class of expanded clone.

DNA	CDR3	size	J	D	V
TGTGCCAACAGCCCCTCAGCGGGAGCTCAAGAGACCCAGTACTTC	CANSPSAGAQETQYF	.	TRBJ2-5	TRBD2	TRBV7-8
TGTGCCAGCAGTCCCGGCAGGGACGGTCCTGGAAACACCATATATTTT	CASSPGRDGPGNTIYF	.	TRBJ1-3	.	TRBV5-4
TGTGCCAGCAGCCAAGATTCTACCCAGGACAGGGGTCGGAACGAGCAGTACTTC	CASSQDSTQDRGRNEQYF	.	TRBJ2-7	TRBD1	TRBV3-1
TGTGCCAGCAGTTTGCAGGGGTGGAATTCACCCCTCCACTTT	CASSLQGWNSPLHF	.	TRBJ1-6	.	TRBV12-3/TRBV12-4
TGTGCCAGCAGCTTAACGGAGACCGGGGAGCTGTTTTTT	CASSLTETGELFF	many	TRBJ2-2	.	TRBV7-8
TGCAGTGCTAGTGTCGGGGTTGAAGAAAAACTGTTTTTT	CSASVGVEEKLFF	few	TRBJ1-4	.	TRBV20-1
TGTGCCAGCAGGCCTCCGGACAGCTACGAGCAGTACTTC	CASRPPDSYEQYF	.	TRBJ2-7	.	TRBV25-1
TGTGCCAGCAGTTCCGCGGGGATATATCAAAATGAGCAGTTCTTC	CASSSAGIYQNEQFF	few	TRBJ2-1	.	TRBV6-5
TGTGCCAGCAGCCAGTCTGAGCAGGGGCTGGGGACGCAGTATTTT	CASSQSEQGLGTQYF	.	TRBJ2-3	.	TRBV7-3
TGTGCCAGCAGTGGGACTTCCCGCTATGGCTACACCTTC	CASSGTSRYGYTF	few	TRBJ1-2	.	TRBV12-3/TRBV12-4